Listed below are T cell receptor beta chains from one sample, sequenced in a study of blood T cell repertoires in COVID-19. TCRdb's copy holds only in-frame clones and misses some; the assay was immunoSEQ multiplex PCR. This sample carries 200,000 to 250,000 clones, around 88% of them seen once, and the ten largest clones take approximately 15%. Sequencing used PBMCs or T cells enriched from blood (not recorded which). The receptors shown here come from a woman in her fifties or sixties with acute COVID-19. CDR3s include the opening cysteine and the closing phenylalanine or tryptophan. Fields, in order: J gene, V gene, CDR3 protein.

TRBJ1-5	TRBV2	CASSERVSGNQPQHF
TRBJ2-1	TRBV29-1	CSVDEESSYNEQFF
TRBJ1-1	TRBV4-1	CASSPWTGEVTEAFF
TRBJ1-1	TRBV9	CASSVEGARITEAFF
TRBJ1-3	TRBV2	CASEVQGTGNTIYF
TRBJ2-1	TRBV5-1	CASSVPGQGAGEQFF
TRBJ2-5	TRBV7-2	CASSLAIMGEGLVETQYF
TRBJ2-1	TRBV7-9	CASSFASGSLNEQFF
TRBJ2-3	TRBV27	CASRKTGRSTDTQYF
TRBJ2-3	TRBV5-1	CASSDNSEGFTDTQYF
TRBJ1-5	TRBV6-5	CASLDREPNQPQHF
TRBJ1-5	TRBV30	CAWSGTSNQPQHF
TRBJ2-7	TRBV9	CASSTRDRGQREQYF
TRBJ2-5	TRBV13	CASSPGRGKLETQYF
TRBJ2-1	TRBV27	CASSLQGPMGNEQFF
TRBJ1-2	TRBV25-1	CASGAQGEKVYGYTF
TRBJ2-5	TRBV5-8	CASSRRVQETQYF
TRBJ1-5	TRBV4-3	CASSQEWTVLTVSNQPQHF
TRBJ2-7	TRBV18	CASSLPGSVSYEQYF
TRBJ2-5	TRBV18	CASSPIEKGAQYF
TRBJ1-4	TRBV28	CASRPGGEKLFF
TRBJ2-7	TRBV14	CASSQGGHVNYEQYF
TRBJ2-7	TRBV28	CASSWADEQYF
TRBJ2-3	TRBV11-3	CASSFGGADTQYF
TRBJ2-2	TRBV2	CASSEAPHRVRNTGELFF
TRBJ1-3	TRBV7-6	CATMGDRSYTIYF
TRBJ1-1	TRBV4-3	CASSQDDRGRKAFF
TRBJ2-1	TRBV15	CATSRDYNVYNEQFF
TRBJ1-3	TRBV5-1	CASSLGSSGNTIYF
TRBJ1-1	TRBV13	CASHRTGKERDTEAFF
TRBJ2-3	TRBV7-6	CASSIQGITDTQYF
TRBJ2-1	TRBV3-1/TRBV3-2	CASSQGGANSYNEQFF
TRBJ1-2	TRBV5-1	CASSPGVYGYTF
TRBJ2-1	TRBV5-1	CASSLAGYSGDEQFF
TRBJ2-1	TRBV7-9	CASSYVETAGEQFF
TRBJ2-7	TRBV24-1	CATSSPGNSYEQYF
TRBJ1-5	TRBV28	CASSPNRVNQPQHF
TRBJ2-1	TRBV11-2	CASSWTRGYYNEQFF
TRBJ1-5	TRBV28	CASSLRLGNQPQHF
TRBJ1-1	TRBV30	CAWSVLAEAFF
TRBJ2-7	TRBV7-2	CASSPGQGAREQYF
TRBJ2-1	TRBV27	CASSLGGTSYNEQFF
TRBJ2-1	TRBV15	CASSGTNYNEQFF
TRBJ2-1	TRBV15	CATRFREASNEQFF
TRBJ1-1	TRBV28	CASSLKAGLNTEAFF
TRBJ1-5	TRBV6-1	CASSETGQGQPQHF
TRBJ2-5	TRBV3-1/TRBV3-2	CASSQRSSRGTQYF
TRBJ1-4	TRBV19	CASSILGTANQKLFF
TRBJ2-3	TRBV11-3	CASSSKGGRARDTQYF
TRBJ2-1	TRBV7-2	CASSPPPLATYNEQFF
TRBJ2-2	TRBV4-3	CASSQDQAPFTSGGELFF
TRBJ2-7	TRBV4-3	CASSQDLAAAYEQYF
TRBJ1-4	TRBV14	CASSQEGQGALSSEKLFF
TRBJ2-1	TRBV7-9	CAVGGVSSYNEQFF
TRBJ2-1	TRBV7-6	CASSSPGGRADEQFF